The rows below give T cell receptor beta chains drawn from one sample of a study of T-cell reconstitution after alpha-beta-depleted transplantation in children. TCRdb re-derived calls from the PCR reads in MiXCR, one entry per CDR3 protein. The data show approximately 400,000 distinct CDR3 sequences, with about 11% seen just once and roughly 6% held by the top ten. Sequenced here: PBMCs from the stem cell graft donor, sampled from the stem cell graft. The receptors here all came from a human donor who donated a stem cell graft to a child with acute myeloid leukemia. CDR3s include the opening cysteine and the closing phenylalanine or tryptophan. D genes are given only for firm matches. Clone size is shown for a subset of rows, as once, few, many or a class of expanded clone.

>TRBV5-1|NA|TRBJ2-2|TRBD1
CASTPQGAVGELFF
TGCGCCAGCACCCCACAGGGGGCGGTCGGGGAGCTGTTTTTT
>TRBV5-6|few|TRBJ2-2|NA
CASSSRVGKTGELFF
TGTGCCAGCAGCTCCAGGGTCGGTAAGACCGGGGAGCTGTTTTTT
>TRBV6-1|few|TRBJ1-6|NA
CASSAGNGDSYNSPLHF
TGTGCCAGCAGTGCGGGCAACGGAGACTCCTATAATTCACCCCTCCACTTT
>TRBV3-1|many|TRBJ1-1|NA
CASSQGGNAKMNTEAFF
TGTGCCAGCAGCCAGGGAGGGAATGCCAAGATGAACACTGAAGCTTTCTTT
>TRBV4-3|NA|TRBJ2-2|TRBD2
CASSQDGTSGRLTGELFF
TGCGCCAGCAGCCAAGACGGGACTAGCGGGAGGCTCACCGGGGAGCTGTTTTTT
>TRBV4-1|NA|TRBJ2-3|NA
CASTEGHSAKLTDTQYF
TGCGCCAGCACCGAGGGCCATAGCGCGAAACTCACAGATACGCAGTATTTT
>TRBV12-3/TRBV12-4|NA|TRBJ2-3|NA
CASSLLGLAQDTQYF
TGTGCCAGCAGTTTATTGGGGCTAGCTCAAGATACGCAGTATTTT
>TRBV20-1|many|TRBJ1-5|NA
CSARRHGLNQPQHF
TGCAGTGCTAGACGACACGGATTAAATCAGCCCCAGCATTTT
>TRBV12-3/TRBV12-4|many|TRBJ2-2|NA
CASSNAPPSSVNTGELFF
TGTGCCAGCAGTAATGCCCCACCCTCTAGCGTTAACACCGGGGAGCTGTTTTTT
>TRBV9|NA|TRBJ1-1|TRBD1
CASSVAPGGHTEAFF
TGTGCCAGCAGCGTAGCTCCAGGGGGGCACACTGAAGCTTTCTTT
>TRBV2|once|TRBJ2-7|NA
CAMPGPGNEQYF
TGTGCCATGCCGGGACCAGGGAACGAGCAGTACTTC
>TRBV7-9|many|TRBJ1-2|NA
CASSPYREGDYGYTF
TGTGCCAGCAGCCCCTATCGGGAGGGGGATTATGGCTACACCTTC
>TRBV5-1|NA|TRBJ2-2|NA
CASSLALGSAGELFF
TGCGCCAGCAGCTTGGCATTGGGATCGGCCGGGGAGCTGTTTTTT
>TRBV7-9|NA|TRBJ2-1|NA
CASSLFGGDEQFF
TGTGCCAGCAGCTTATTTGGCGGCGATGAGCAGTTCTTC
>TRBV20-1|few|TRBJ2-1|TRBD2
CSARRTSGRVYNEQFF
TGCAGTGCTAGGAGGACTAGCGGGAGGGTATACAATGAGCAGTTCTTC
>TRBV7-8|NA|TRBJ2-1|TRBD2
CASSYGTSGGNEQFF
TGTGCCAGCAGCTATGGGACTAGCGGGGGCAATGAGCAGTTCTTC
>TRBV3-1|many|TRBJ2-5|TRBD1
CASSLGQGWETQYF
TGTGCCAGCAGCCTTGGACAGGGGTGGGAGACCCAGTACTTC
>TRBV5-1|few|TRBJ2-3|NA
CASSLEERWDTQYF
TGCGCCAGCAGCTTGGAAGAGCGGTGGGATACGCAGTATTTT
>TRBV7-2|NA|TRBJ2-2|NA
CASSLGLGSIDTGELFF
TGTGCCAGCAGCTTAGGATTGGGTAGCATTGACACCGGGGAGCTGTTTTTT
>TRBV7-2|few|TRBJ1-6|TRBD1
CASSSRDSVSPLHF
TGTGCCAGCAGCTCCCGGGACAGCGTTTCACCCCTCCACTTT
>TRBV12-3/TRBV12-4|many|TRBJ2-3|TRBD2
CASSPTQGLGSTDTQYF
TGTGCCAGCAGCCCAACCCAGGGACTAGGGAGCACAGATACGCAGTATTTT
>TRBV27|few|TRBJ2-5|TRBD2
CASSSLLAPGETQYF
TGTGCCAGCAGTTCCTTACTAGCGCCGGGAGAGACCCAGTACTTC
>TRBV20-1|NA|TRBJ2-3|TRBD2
CSARPSGGRALNTQYF
TGCAGTGCTAGGCCCTCGGGAGGGAGGGCCTTGAATACGCAGTATTTT
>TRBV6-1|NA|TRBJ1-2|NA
CASKVDQNYGYTF
TGTGCCAGCAAAGTCGACCAGAACTATGGCTACACCTTC